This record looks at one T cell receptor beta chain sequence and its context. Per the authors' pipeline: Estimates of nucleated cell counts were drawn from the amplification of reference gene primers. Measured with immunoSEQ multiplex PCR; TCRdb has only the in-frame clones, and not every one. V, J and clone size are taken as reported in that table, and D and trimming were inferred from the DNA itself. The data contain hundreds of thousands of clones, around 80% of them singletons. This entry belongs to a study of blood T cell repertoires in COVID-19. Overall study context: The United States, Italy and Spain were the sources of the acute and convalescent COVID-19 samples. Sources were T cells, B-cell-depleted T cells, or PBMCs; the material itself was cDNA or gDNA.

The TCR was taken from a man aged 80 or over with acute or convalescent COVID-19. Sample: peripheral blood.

The CDR3, as DNA: TGTGCCAGCAGTCCAAGCATCCGGGCCCAGTACTTC. Protein: CASSPSIRAQYF. V usage is TRBV28 and J usage is TRBJ2-5; the D is unclear. Per germline, CDR1 MDHEN and CDR2 SYDVKM. Deletions cut 5 bases from V and 9 bases from J, with 13 bases between. The CDR3 is 12 residues long. Drawing the rest from reference TRBV28 and TRBJ2-5, the complete variable domain is DVKVTQSSRYLVKRTGEKVFLECVQDMDHENMFWYRQDPGLGLRLIYFSYDVKMKEKGDIPEGYSVSREKKERFSLILESASTNQTSMYLCASSPSIRAQYFGPGTRLLVL.